One and the same sample provided the 15 T cell receptor beta chains below, sequenced in a study of shared clonotypes between healthy human individuals. The data were produced by immunoSEQ multiplex PCR, yet TCRdb's version contains in-frame clones alone and is incomplete. The sample contains millions of clones, roughly 96% of which appear only once. The sequenced sample consisted of naive CD4+ T cells sorted from blood. Subset specified: CD45RA+ positively selected. The receptors were sampled from a man aged 18-30 years in good health.

A note on this clone: Other DNA sequences in the sample encode the same CDR3. The genes are TRBV5-1 and TRBJ2-3; no firm D call. Germline V lookup: CDR1 SGHRS, CDR2 YFSETQ. The CDR3 contains 12 residues. Trimming took off 1 base at V and 2 bases at J, with 2 bases between the two ends. CDR3 sequence reads: CASSLSTDTQYF. The DNA of the CDR3 is TGCGCCAGCAGCTTGTCCACAGATACGCAGTATTTT.

The rearrangement uses TRBV7-2 and TRBJ2-7, with 8 bases aligning to TRBD2. Trimming cost V 1 base and J 2 bases; bases outside gene matches: 13. Germline V gene sequence: CDR1 SGHTA, CDR2 FQGNSA. The CDR3 consists of 18 residues. This chain's CDR3 is CASSLVNSGNVRPYEQYF. DNA for the CDR3: TGTGCCAGCAGCTTAGTGAATAGCGGGAATGTGCGTCCCTACGAGCAGTACTTC. Together with reference TRBV7-2 and TRBJ2-7, the CDR3 gives the full variable domain: GAGVSQSPSNKVTEKGKDVELRCDPISGHTALYWYRQSLGQGLEFLIYFQGNSAPDKSGLPSDRFSAERTGGSVSTLTIQRTQQEDSAVYLCASSLVNSGNVRPYEQYFGPGTRLTVT.

This sequence joins TRBV5-4 and TRBJ1-1; the D is unclear. CDR1 and CDR2 from the germline V gene are SGHNT and YYREEE (reference sequence). V was clipped by 2 bases and J by 1 base, with 9 bases between them. This CDR3 is 14 amino acids long. CDR3 nucleotides: TGTGCCAGCAGCTTCGACACCTGGAACACTGAAGCTTTCTTT. Translated, it gives CASSFDTWNTEAFF.

V usage is TRBV12-5 and J usage is TRBJ2-1; TRBD1 agrees at 9 bases. Unmatched junction bases numbered 4, after V lost 6 bases and J lost 4 bases. CDR3 length: 14 residues. Looked up from germline, CDR1 is LGHNT and CDR2 is FRNRAP. The CDR3: CASGSGTGYNEQFF. CDR3 sequence (DNA): TGTGCTAGTGGCTCCGGGACAGGGTACAATGAGCAGTTCTTC.

This clone was counted once. The chain couples TRBV2 to TRBJ2-7; 9 nucleotides align to TRBD2. The CDR3 is made up of 12 amino acids. Trimming took 11 bases from V and 7 from J; bases not matched to a gene: 9. CDR1 SNHLY and CDR2 FYNNEI come from the germline V gene. Here the CDR3 reads CALQREVGEQYF. In DNA form, the CDR3 reads TGTGCCTTGCAGCGGGAGGTTGGTGAGCAGTACTTC. Full variable domain (rest looked up from reference TRBV2 and TRBJ2-7): EPEVTQTPSHQVTQMGQEVILRCVPISNHLYFYWYRQILGQKVEFLVSFYNNEISEKSEIFDDQFSVERPDGSNFTLKIRSTKLEDSAMYFCALQREVGEQYFGPGTRLTVT.

On this clone: Other DNA sequences in the same sample also yield this CDR3. The chain recombines TRBV5-1 with TRBJ1-2; unclear D gene. Germline lookup yields CDR1 SGHRS and CDR2 YFSETQ. CDR3 length equals 13 residues. V lost 0 bases and J lost 1, with 4 bases in between. The CDR3 is CASSLGVNYGYTF. DNA of the CDR3: TGCGCCAGCAGCTTGGGGGTTAACTATGGCTACACCTTC.

The CDR3: CASSRTIQETQYF. The CDR3 DNA reads TGTGCCAGCAGCCGGACTATCCAAGAGACCCAGTACTTC. The J gene is TRBJ2-5, the V gene TRBV5-4, with a tentative D call TRBD2 (6 bases). The CDR3 sequence is 13 residues long. V gave up 4 bases and J gave up 1 base, with 8 bases separating them. Germline V gene data show CDR1 as SGHNT and CDR2 as YYREEE (reference sequence). The complete variable domain, with remaining parts taken from reference TRBV5-4 and TRBJ2-5, reads ETGVTQSPTHLIKTRGQQVTLRCSSQSGHNTVSWYQQALGQGPQFIFQYYREEENGRGNFPPRFSGLQFPNYSSELNVNALELDDSALYLCASSRTIQETQYFGPGTRLLVL.

A word on this clone: Other nucleotide sequences from this sample produce the same CDR3. V gene TRBV5-1 combines with J gene TRBJ2-5; unclear D gene. The CDR3 is made up of 12 amino acids. V lost 5 bases and J lost 1, with 6 bases in between. Germline-derived CDR1 and CDR2 are SGHRS and YFSETQ. CDR3 region: CASSWGQETQYF. CDR3 in DNA: TGCGCCAGCAGTTGGGGCCAAGAGACCCAGTACTTC.

The chain recombines TRBV11-2 with TRBJ1-6; D unclear. The V gene's germline CDR1 is SGHAT and CDR2 FQNNGV. Trimming shortened V by 0 bases and J by 4 bases, and 4 bases separated the two germline ends. The CDR3 extends over 14 amino acids. The CDR3, as DNA: TGTGCCAGCAGCTTAGAGGTATATAATTCACCCCTCCACTTT. Its protein is CASSLEVYNSPLHF. The full variable domain, rest sourced from reference TRBV11-2 and TRBJ1-6, is EAGVAQSPRYKIIEKRQSVAFWCNPISGHATLYWYQQILGQGPKLLIQFQNNGVVDDSQLPKDRFSAERLKGVDSTLKIQPAKLEDSAVYLCASSLEVYNSPLHFGNGTRLTVT.

V is TRBV5-1 and J is TRBJ2-4; the D gene is possibly TRBD2 (8 bases). The CDR3 is made up of 17 amino acids. The V gene lost 3 bases and the J gene lost 0 bases, with 16 bases spanning the gap. The germline CDR1 and CDR2 sequences are SGHRS and YFSETQ. The CDR3 reads CASSSGGTVLAKNIQYF. The CDR3 nucleotides are TGCGCCAGCAGCTCGGGAGGGACAGTTTTAGCCAAAAACATTCAGTACTTC.

This chain uses TRBV6-6 with TRBJ1-5, with TRBD1 matching over 10 bases. CDR3 size: 15 residues. Germline loops: CDR1 MNHNY, CDR2 SVGAGI (reference sequence). J lost 4 bases, V lost 6 bases, and 6 bases had no gene match. CDR3 sequence (DNA): TGTGCCAGCAGGGCTCGGGACAGGGGAAATCAGCCCCAGCATTTT. This gives the protein CASRARDRGNQPQHF.

The V gene is TRBV5-1, the J gene TRBJ2-3; D call uncertain. This CDR3 has 15 amino acids. CDR1 and CDR2 (germline): SGHRS, YFSETQ. V dropped 1 base and J dropped 4 bases, with 13 bases sitting between them. The CDR3 nucleotides read TGCGCCAGCAGCTTGCCCAGGATCGGCGCAGATACGCAGTATTTT. It translates to CASSLPRIGADTQYF.

The rearrangement links TRBV2 to TRBJ2-3, with 9 nucleotides matching TRBD2. Per the germline V gene, CDR1 is SNHLY and CDR2 is FYNNEI. Germline trimming cut 7 bases from V and 5 bases from J; bases unmatched to any gene: 10. The CDR3 covers 15 residues. The DNA for the CDR3 is TGTGCCAGCACCATCAGCGGGGGGTTAATAGATACGCAGTATTTT. Protein sequence: CASTISGGLIDTQYF.

This sequence joins TRBV5-6 and TRBJ2-2; D unresolved. The V gene lost 0 bases and the J gene lost 3 bases, with 6 bases spanning the gap. The length of the CDR3 is 14 residues. Germline V CDR1 and CDR2: SGHDT, YYEEEE. CDR3: CASSLGSYTGELFF. The DNA of the CDR3 is TGTGCCAGCAGCTTGGGGTCTTACACCGGGGAGCTGTTTTTT.

The rearrangement uses TRBV25-1 and TRBJ1-3; D not certain. Germline-derived CDR1 and CDR2 are MGHDK and SYGVNS. Trimming took 5 bases from V and 0 from J, leaving 5 bases between them. This CDR3 is 13 amino acids long. The CDR3 sequence is CASSRSSGNTIYF. The DNA of the CDR3 is TGTGCCAGCAGTCGAAGCTCTGGAAACACCATATATTTT.